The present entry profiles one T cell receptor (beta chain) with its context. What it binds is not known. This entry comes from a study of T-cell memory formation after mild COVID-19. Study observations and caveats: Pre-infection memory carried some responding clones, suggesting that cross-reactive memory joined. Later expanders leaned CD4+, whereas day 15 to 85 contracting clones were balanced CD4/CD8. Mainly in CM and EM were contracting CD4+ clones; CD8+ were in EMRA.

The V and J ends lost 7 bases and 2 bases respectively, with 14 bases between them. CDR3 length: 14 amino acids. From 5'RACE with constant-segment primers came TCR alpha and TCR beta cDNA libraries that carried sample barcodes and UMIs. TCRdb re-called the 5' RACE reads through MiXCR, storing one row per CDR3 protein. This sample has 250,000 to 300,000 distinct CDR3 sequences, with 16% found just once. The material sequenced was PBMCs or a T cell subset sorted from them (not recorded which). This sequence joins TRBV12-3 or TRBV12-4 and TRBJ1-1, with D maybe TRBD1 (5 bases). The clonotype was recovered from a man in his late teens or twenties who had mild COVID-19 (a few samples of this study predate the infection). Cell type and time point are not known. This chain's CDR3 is CASIFGGANTEAFF. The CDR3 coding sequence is TGTGCCAGCATCTTTGGAGGGGCTAACACTGAAGCTTTCTTT.